This TCR beta chain was captured by sequencing in a study of T cell clusters in autoimmune cytopenias. Study-wide results and limits: Clustering suggested that physiological T cell clusters were missing in primary autoimmune cytopenia patients. The cluster-lack signature was not seen for secondary cytopenia versus chronic lymphocytic leukemia. No experiment has yet validated the function of the T cell clusters defined in silico. TRB repertoire shifts in secondary cytopenia and chronic lymphocytic leukemia mostly reflected lymphoma, not autoimmunity.

TRB was amplified by touch-down multiplex PCR, primer pools A and B combined. TCRdb reprocessed the multiplex PCR reads and stores each CDR3 protein as one record, lacking DNA. Recorded for this sample: approximately 15,000 distinct CDR3 sequences. On this clonotype itself: Its antigen remains unidentified.

TRB amplification used approximately 270 ng of peripheral blood genomic DNA. CDR3 size: 12 residues. Germline CDR1 reads GTSNPN; CDR2 reads SVGIG (reference sequence). Sequenced: peripheral blood. This clonotype was obtained from a human donor with an autoimmune cytopenia or autoimmune hepatitis (not recorded which). V is TRBV30 and J is TRBJ1-5. This chain's CDR3 is CAWGRNNQPQHF.